These T cell receptor beta chains were read from a single sample in a study of CD8+CD57+ T cells in acquired aplastic anemia. In TCRdb, the reads were re-called with MiXCR into one record per CDR3 protein. The table has about 140,000 distinct CDR3 sequences, less than 45% seen once. Source material: sorted CD4+, CD8+, or CD8+CD57+ T cells (not recorded which) from PBMCs. The receptors shown here come from a human donor in good health, serving as a control. The CDR3 runs from the conserved cysteine through the conserved F or W. Each record gives: D gene, clone size, V gene, J gene, CDR3 protein, CDR3 DNA. D genes are given only for firm matches. Only some rows state a clone size, as once, few, many or a class for expanded clones.

NA	few	TRBV30	TRBJ1-2	CAWSVNRGNYGYTF	TGTGCCTGGAGTGTTAACAGAGGGAACTATGGCTACACCTTC
NA	many	TRBV5-1	TRBJ2-3	CASSSGPFGDTQYF	TGCGCCAGCAGCTCGGGACCTTTTGGAGATACGCAGTATTTT
NA	NA	TRBV24-1	TRBJ1-3	CATSESSGSTIHF	TGTGCCACCAGTGAATCCTCTGGAAGCACCATACATTTT
NA	many	TRBV28	TRBJ1-3	CASTPHSQGNTIYF	TGTGCCAGCACCCCCCACTCCCAGGGAAACACCATATATTTT
TRBD1	NA	TRBV5-6	TRBJ2-2	CASSLADRGAGELFF	TGTGCCAGCAGCTTGGCCGACAGGGGGGCCGGGGAGCTGTTTTTT
NA	NA	TRBV2	TRBJ1-1	CASSENSLNTEAFF	TGTGCCAGCAGTGAAAACAGTCTGAACACTGAAGCTTTCTTT
TRBD1	NA	TRBV20-1	TRBJ1-5	CSAVVTGGDQLQHF	TGCAGTGCCGTCGTTACAGGGGGGGATCAGCTCCAGCATTTT
NA	NA	TRBV19	TRBJ1-5	CASRTRNQPQHF	TGTGCCAGTAGGACCCGGAATCAGCCCCAGCATTTT
NA	many	TRBV7-2	TRBJ2-4	CASSLGGKNIQYF	TGTGCCAGCAGCTTAGGGGGGAAAAACATTCAGTACTTC
TRBD1	many	TRBV19	TRBJ1-2	CASSIKTGGYGYTF	TGTGCCAGTAGTATCAAGACAGGGGGCTATGGCTACACCTTC
TRBD2	NA	TRBV4-1	TRBJ2-7	CASSQETAGGYYEQYF	TGCGCCAGCAGCCAAGAGACGGCGGGGGGCTACTACGAGCAGTACTTC
TRBD2	NA	TRBV10-3	TRBJ2-3	CAIRGVLTDTQYF	TGTGCCATCCGGGGGGTCCTCACAGATACGCAGTATTTT
TRBD1	many	TRBV5-1	TRBJ1-1	CASSRQGLNSEAFF	TGCGCCAGCAGCCGACAGGGTCTGAACTCTGAAGCTTTCTTT
TRBD1	many	TRBV20-1	TRBJ1-4	CSASRQGGKLFF	TGCAGTGCTAGCCGACAGGGGGGAAAACTGTTTTTT
NA	NA	TRBV4-1	TRBJ2-7	CASSQDRQVVSYEQYF	TGCGCCAGCAGCCAAGACCGACAGGTTGTATCCTACGAGCAGTACTTC
NA	few	TRBV6-1	TRBJ1-3	CASSEHQSSGNTIYF	TGTGCCAGCAGTGAACACCAGAGCTCTGGAAACACCATATATTTT
NA	many	TRBV29-1	TRBJ1-1	CSVEPNEGMNTEAFF	TGCAGCGTTGAACCAAACGAGGGGATGAACACTGAAGCTTTCTTT
TRBD1	NA	TRBV7-3	TRBJ2-3	CASSPSGTGTSTDTQYF	TGTGCCAGCAGCCCTTCCGGGACAGGGACTAGCACAGATACGCAGTATTTT
NA	few	TRBV4-2	TRBJ2-2	CASSRDSGAHTGELFF	TGTGCCAGCAGCCGGGATTCCGGGGCCCACACCGGGGAGCTGTTTTTT
TRBD1	many	TRBV30	TRBJ1-6	CAWMGRGNSPLHF	TGTGCCTGGATGGGCAGGGGGAATTCACCCCTCCACTTT
TRBD1	many	TRBV5-4	TRBJ2-7	CASSTGTGNEQYF	TGTGCCAGCAGTACCGGGACAGGGAACGAGCAGTACTTC
TRBD1	many	TRBV5-4	TRBJ1-3	CASSFSGQHGNTIYF	TGTGCCAGCAGCTTCTCGGGACAGCATGGTAACACCATATATTTT
NA	few	TRBV5-1	TRBJ1-4	CASRPDPREKLFF	TGCGCCAGCCGACCGGACCCCAGGGAAAAACTGTTTTTT
NA	NA	TRBV5-1	TRBJ1-6	CASSLSGAGNSPLHF	TGCGCCAGCAGCTTGTCAGGGGCTGGAAATTCACCCCTCCACTTT
TRBD1	NA	TRBV11-2	TRBJ1-6	CASSPPGQGGSPLHF	TGTGCCAGCAGCCCCCCCGGACAGGGCGGCTCACCCCTCCACTTT
TRBD1	NA	TRBV10-3	TRBJ1-2	CAISPGTGGDYGYTF	TGTGCCATCAGTCCCGGGACAGGAGGGGACTATGGCTACACCTTC
TRBD2	many	TRBV20-1	TRBJ2-1	CSARGTSGSTYNEQFF	TGCAGTGCTAGAGGAACTAGCGGGAGCACCTACAATGAGCAGTTCTTC
NA	NA	TRBV5-5	TRBJ1-1	CASSGIRVNTEALF	TGTGCCAGCAGCGGTATCCGGGTGAACACTGAAGCTCTCTTT
NA	NA	TRBV9	TRBJ2-7	CASSVAWHSYEQYF	TGTGCCAGCAGCGTAGCATGGCACTCCTACGAGCAGTACTTC
TRBD2	many	TRBV5-1	TRBJ2-1	CASSHTSEVYNEQFF	TGCGCCAGCAGCCATACTAGCGAGGTCTACAATGAGCAGTTCTTC
NA	many	TRBV7-9	TRBJ1-5	CASSERGESNQPQHF	TGTGCCAGCAGCGAACGGGGGGAGAGCAATCAGCCCCAGCATTTT
TRBD2	many	TRBV30	TRBJ2-1	CAWTRTSGRNEQFF	TGTGCCTGGACGAGGACTAGCGGGAGGAATGAGCAGTTCTTC
TRBD1	NA	TRBV12-3/TRBV12-4	TRBJ1-6	CASSNRGSYNSPLHF	TGTGCCAGCAGTAACAGGGGGTCCTATAATTCACCCCTCCACTTT
TRBD1	many	TRBV12-3/TRBV12-4	TRBJ1-3	CASSNRGSGNTIYF	TGTGCCAGCAGTAACAGGGGCTCTGGAAACACCATATATTTT
NA	many	TRBV4-1	TRBJ2-7	CASSQVGQALYEQYF	TGCGCCAGCAGCCAAGTCGGGCAAGCACTCTACGAGCAGTACTTC
NA	many	TRBV5-1	TRBJ2-2	CASSLDGSGELFF	TGCGCCAGCAGCTTGGATGGGTCCGGGGAGCTGTTTTTT
NA	many	TRBV5-1	TRBJ1-1	CASSLNIENTEAFF	TGCGCCAGCAGCTTGAACATAGAGAACACTGAAGCTTTCTTT
TRBD1	many	TRBV5-8	TRBJ1-2	CASSLVGDRAGYTF	TGTGCCAGCAGCTTGGTGGGGGACAGGGCTGGCTACACCTTC
TRBD1	NA	TRBV10-3	TRBJ2-3	CAISDTGGTDTQYF	TGTGCCATCAGTGATACAGGGGGCACAGATACGCAGTATTTT
TRBD1	NA	TRBV6-7	TRBJ1-3	CASGYRGQGTGNTIYF	TGTGCCAGCGGTTACCGCGGACAGGGAACTGGAAACACCATATATTTT
TRBD1	NA	TRBV2	TRBJ2-7	CASSPDRGGEQYF	TGTGCCAGCAGCCCCGACAGGGGAGGCGAGCAGTACTTC
NA	once	TRBV20-1	TRBJ1-1	CSARDGAGTEAFF	TGCAGTGCTAGAGATGGGGCGGGCACTGAAGCTTTCTTT
TRBD1	NA	TRBV2	TRBJ1-3	CASSFGTGRDTIYF	TGTGCCAGCAGTTTCGGGACAGGGAGGGACACCATATATTTT
TRBD1	NA	TRBV20-1	TRBJ1-5	CSARDLTGGQPQHF	TGCAGTGCTAGAGATCTGACAGGGGGTCAACCCCAGCATTTT
NA	NA	TRBV5-1	TRBJ2-3	CASRELGSSTDTQYF	TGCGCCAGCAGGGAGCTTGGATCCAGCACAGATACGCAGTATTTT
NA	many	TRBV7-9	TRBJ1-1	CASSLGTPMNTEAFF	TGTGCCAGCAGCTTAGGGACACCCATGAACACTGAAGCTTTCTTT
NA	NA	TRBV7-6	TRBJ2-7	CASSLGPRYFYERYF	TGTGCCAGCAGCTTGGGACCGCGCTACTTCTACGAGCGGTACTTC
NA	NA	TRBV30	TRBJ1-1	CPWRSGILKGEAFF	TGTCCCTGGAGATCAGGGATCTTGAAGGGTGAAGCTTTCTTT
NA	NA	TRBV25-1	TRBJ1-3	CASSAGVNGNTIYF	TGTGCCAGCAGTGCAGGAGTTAACGGAAACACCATATATTTT
TRBD2	NA	TRBV2	TRBJ2-1	CASSGLAGGYNEQFF	TGTGCCAGCAGTGGACTAGCGGGAGGGTACAATGAGCAGTTCTTC
TRBD1	many	TRBV10-3	TRBJ2-3	CAISDGQGNTDTQYF	TGTGCCATCAGTGATGGACAGGGAAACACAGATACGCAGTATTTT
TRBD2	many	TRBV27	TRBJ2-7	CASWDSGGAREQYF	TGTGCCAGCTGGGATAGCGGGGGGGCCCGTGAGCAGTACTTC
NA	many	TRBV12-3/TRBV12-4	TRBJ2-7	CASSRVGYEQYF	TGTGCCAGCAGCCGTGTGGGCTACGAGCAGTACTTC
NA	NA	TRBV7-2	TRBJ2-7	CASSLEFSGLEQYF	TGTGCCAGCAGCTTAGAATTTAGTGGCCTCGAGCAGTACTTC